The rows below give T cell receptor beta chains drawn from one sample of a study of post-analysis software for immune sequencing data. TCRdb itself ran the PCR reads through MiXCR, one entry per CDR3 protein. Of fewer than 700,000 distinct CDR3 sequences listed, about 44% are singletons. Sample: blood. The receptor source for this set is a girl between 10 and 17 years old with multiple sclerosis. Both conserved end residues are part of each CDR3. The order of the fields is V gene, D gene, J gene, clone size, CDR3 protein, CDR3 DNA. The D gene is left open where the match is weak. Size is stated for part of the rows, as once, few or many counts, or as a class when the clone is expanded.

TRBV4-1	NA	TRBJ1-1	NA	CASSQEWVTGYGAFF	TGCGCCAGCAGCCAAGAATGGGTCACAGGGTACGGAGCTTTCTTT
TRBV10-3	NA	TRBJ2-1	few	CAISESHEQFF	TGTGCCATCAGTGAAAGCCATGAGCAGTTCTTC
TRBV4-2	NA	TRBJ2-3	NA	CASSPSPRLSRDTQYF	TGTGCCAGCAGCCCCTCTCCGCGTTTGTCAAGAGATACGCAGTATTTT
TRBV20-1	TRBD2	TRBJ2-1	NA	CSARIGGSDEQFF	TGCAGTGCTAGAATCGGGGGGAGTGATGAGCAGTTCTTC
TRBV4-1	NA	TRBJ2-1	NA	CASSQGTLSSYEQFF	TGCGCCAGCAGCCAGGGGACCTTGAGCTCCTACGAGCAGTTCTTC
TRBV10-3	TRBD1	TRBJ1-5	few	CAISGTGNRNQPQHF	TGTGCCATCAGTGGGACAGGGAACAGGAATCAGCCCCAGCATTTT
TRBV12-3/TRBV12-4	TRBD1	TRBJ2-3	NA	CANSLDRGQADTQYF	TGTGCCAACAGTTTGGACAGGGGACAGGCAGATACGCAGTATTTT
TRBV6-5	NA	TRBJ1-2	once	CASCEGLDLYGYTF	TGTGCCAGCTGCGAGGGGCTAGACCTATATGGCTACACCTTC
TRBV12-3/TRBV12-4	NA	TRBJ2-1	NA	CASSLGRRDEQFF	TGTGCCAGCAGTTTAGGCAGGCGGGATGAGCAGTTCTTC
TRBV12-3/TRBV12-4	NA	TRBJ1-1	NA	CASGLKSTEAFF	TGTGCCAGCGGCCTAAAGTCCACTGAAGCTTTCTTT
TRBV6-1	TRBD1	TRBJ1-1	NA	CASKEGDRGNTEAFF	TGTGCCAGTAAAGAGGGGGACAGGGGCAACACTGAAGCTTTCTTT
TRBV29-1	NA	TRBJ2-7	few	CSVGQGSFYEQYF	TGCAGCGTTGGTCAGGGTTCTTTCTACGAGCAGTACTTC
TRBV5-6	TRBD1	TRBJ2-3	once	CASSFPGQPSTQYF	TGTGCCAGCAGCTTCCCGGGACAGCCCTCTACGCAGTATTTT
TRBV7-9	NA	TRBJ2-5	NA	CASSYGGETRYF	TGTGCCAGCAGCTACGGGGGAGAGACCCGGTACTTC
TRBV7-9	TRBD2	TRBJ2-1	NA	CASSLRREATYNEQFF	TGTGCCAGCAGCTTAAGGCGGGAGGCCACCTACAATGAGCAGTTCTTC
TRBV29-1	NA	TRBJ2-1	many	CSVEDMGLHQEQFF	TGCAGCGTTGAAGATATGGGGCTCCACCAGGAGCAGTTCTTC
TRBV5-1	TRBD2	TRBJ2-1	few	CASSLAKSGAGNEQFF	TGCGCCAGCAGCTTGGCCAAGAGCGGGGCAGGAAATGAGCAGTTCTTC
TRBV7-2	NA	TRBJ1-2	NA	CASSALLVQGRGYTF	TGTGCCAGCAGCGCCCTCCTCGTGCAGGGCCGTGGCTACACCTTC
TRBV30	NA	TRBJ1-1	NA	CAWRSSTEAFF	TGTGCCTGGCGGAGCAGCACTGAAGCTTTCTTT
TRBV7-9	NA	TRBJ1-2	few	CASSLEGHGYTF	TGTGCCAGCAGCTTAGAGGGGCACGGCTACACCTTC
TRBV12-3/TRBV12-4	NA	TRBJ2-1	few	CASRTIQGHEQFF	TGTGCCAGCAGAACGATACAGGGCCATGAGCAGTTCTTC
TRBV27	NA	TRBJ1-1	few	CASSPMGRIIDTEAFF	TGTGCCAGCAGCCCTATGGGGCGAATTATCGACACTGAAGCTTTCTTT
TRBV12-3/TRBV12-4	NA	TRBJ1-2	NA	CASSLRRDSGYTF	TGTGCCAGCAGCCTTCGGCGGGACTCTGGCTACACCTTC
TRBV4-1	NA	TRBJ2-7	few	CASSHSVGREFFEQYF	TGCGCCAGCAGCCACTCGGTAGGCAGGGAATTTTTCGAGCAGTACTTC
TRBV6-6	TRBD1	TRBJ1-5	NA	CASIHRGGRNQPQHF	TGTGCCAGCATCCACAGGGGAGGTCGGAATCAGCCCCAGCATTTT
TRBV29-1	NA	TRBJ2-5	NA	CSVDEGWEQETQYF	TGCAGCGTTGATGAGGGGTGGGAACAAGAGACCCAGTACTTC
TRBV5-1	NA	TRBJ2-3	NA	CASSSGQLSTDTQYF	TGCGCCAGCAGCTCTGGACAGCTAAGCACAGATACGCAGTATTTT
TRBV6-6	TRBD1	TRBJ2-7	NA	CASRLPGQGILEQYF	TGTGCCAGCAGATTGCCGGGACAGGGGATACTCGAGCAGTACTTC
TRBV5-6	TRBD2	TRBJ2-5	few	CASSSVPGTTRGETQYF	TGTGCCAGCAGCTCGGTACCAGGGACTACCCGTGGGGAGACCCAGTACTTC
TRBV20-1	NA	TRBJ2-7	once	CSAGLTLAAANYEQYF	TGCAGTGCTGGTTTGACTTTAGCAGCAGCTAACTACGAGCAGTACTTC
TRBV12-3/TRBV12-4	NA	TRBJ2-3	NA	CASSRGRPTDTQYF	TGTGCCAGCAGTAGGGGGAGACCCACAGATACGCAGTATTTT
TRBV6-5	NA	TRBJ2-1	NA	CASRMTGEGYNEQFF	TGTGCCAGCAGAATGACAGGCGAGGGATACAATGAGCAGTTCTTC
TRBV29-1	TRBD2	TRBJ2-7	many	CSVVPPRRGALAYEQYF	TGCAGCGTTGTCCCACCCCGGCGGGGGGCGCTCGCCTACGAGCAGTACTTC
TRBV7-2	TRBD2	TRBJ2-2	NA	CASSRLAGVRTGELFF	TGTGCCAGCAGCCGACTAGCGGGAGTTAGAACCGGGGAGCTGTTTTTT
TRBV25-1	TRBD2	TRBJ2-5	NA	CASRREGLLGAETQYF	TGTGCCAGCAGGAGGGAGGGGCTTTTGGGAGCAGAGACCCAGTACTTC
TRBV12-3/TRBV12-4	TRBD2	TRBJ2-7	many	CASNPGGTSGYTGSYEQYF	TGTGCCAGCAACCCCGGAGGAACTAGCGGTTATACGGGCTCCTACGAGCAGTACTTC
TRBV19	NA	TRBJ2-5	few	CASSIRESLRLPETQYF	TGTGCCAGTAGTATCCGGGAATCGCTACGACTTCCAGAGACCCAGTACTTC
TRBV6-5	TRBD2	TRBJ2-3	few	CASSRGLAGKDTQYF	TGTGCCAGCAGTAGGGGACTAGCGGGAAAGGATACGCAGTATTTT
TRBV12-3/TRBV12-4	NA	TRBJ1-2	once	CASSPRHRADGYTF	TGTGCCAGCAGTCCACGGCACAGGGCTGATGGCTACACCTTC
TRBV2	NA	TRBJ2-3	NA	CASSAWYTDTQYF	TGTGCCAGCAGTGCATGGTACACAGATACGCAGTATTTT
TRBV12-3/TRBV12-4	NA	TRBJ1-2	NA	CASSFGRANYGYTF	TGTGCCAGCAGTTTTGGCCGGGCTAACTATGGCTACACCTTC
TRBV10-3	NA	TRBJ2-3	few	CAISEDLSTDTQYF	TGTGCCATCAGTGAGGACCTAAGCACAGATACGCAGTATTTT
TRBV7-2	TRBD2	TRBJ2-1	many	CASSQTGTSYNEQFF	TGTGCCAGCAGCCAAACCGGGACTAGTTACAATGAGCAGTTCTTC
TRBV13	NA	TRBJ2-4	few	CASSFNLENIQYF	TGTGCCAGCAGCTTTAACCTCGAGAACATTCAGTACTTC
TRBV24-1	NA	TRBJ2-1	NA	CATGGENEQFF	TGTGCCACCGGGGGCGAAAATGAGCAGTTCTTC
TRBV7-9	TRBD2	TRBJ2-1	NA	CASSLETSGRARNEQFF	TGTGCCAGCAGCTTAGAAACTAGCGGGAGGGCACGCAATGAGCAGTTCTTC
TRBV7-9	NA	TRBJ1-1	NA	CASRLGGRGTEAFF	TGTGCCAGCAGGTTGGGGGGGCGGGGTACTGAAGCTTTCTTT
TRBV29-1	NA	TRBJ2-1	few	CSVDGNPYNEQFF	TGCAGCGTTGATGGGAATCCCTACAATGAGCAGTTCTTC
TRBV18	NA	TRBJ2-7	NA	CASSPLGQNSYEQYF	TGTGCCAGCTCACCACTCGGGCAGAACTCCTACGAGCAGTACTTC
TRBV5-1	TRBD1	TRBJ1-5	few	CASSLEGDRAQPQHF	TGCGCCAGCAGCTTGGAGGGGGACAGGGCTCAGCCCCAGCATTTT
TRBV20-1	TRBD1	TRBJ2-7	NA	CSAGQGNDEQYF	TGCAGTGCTGGACAGGGGAATGATGAGCAGTACTTC
TRBV4-1	NA	TRBJ2-7	NA	CASSQDDLYEQYF	TGCGCCAGCAGCCAAGATGACCTCTACGAGCAGTACTTC
TRBV12-3/TRBV12-4	TRBD1	TRBJ1-5	NA	CASSGRDRVQPQHF	TGTGCCAGCAGTGGCCGCGACAGGGTTCAGCCCCAGCATTTT
TRBV3-1	NA	TRBJ2-1	NA	CASSHSSQSINEQFF	TGTGCCAGCAGCCATTCTAGCCAGTCAATCAATGAGCAGTTCTTC
TRBV7-8	TRBD1	TRBJ1-1	NA	CASSFGVLGQGASRTEAFF	TGTGCCAGCAGCTTCGGGGTTTTGGGACAGGGGGCTTCGAGGACTGAAGCTTTCTTT